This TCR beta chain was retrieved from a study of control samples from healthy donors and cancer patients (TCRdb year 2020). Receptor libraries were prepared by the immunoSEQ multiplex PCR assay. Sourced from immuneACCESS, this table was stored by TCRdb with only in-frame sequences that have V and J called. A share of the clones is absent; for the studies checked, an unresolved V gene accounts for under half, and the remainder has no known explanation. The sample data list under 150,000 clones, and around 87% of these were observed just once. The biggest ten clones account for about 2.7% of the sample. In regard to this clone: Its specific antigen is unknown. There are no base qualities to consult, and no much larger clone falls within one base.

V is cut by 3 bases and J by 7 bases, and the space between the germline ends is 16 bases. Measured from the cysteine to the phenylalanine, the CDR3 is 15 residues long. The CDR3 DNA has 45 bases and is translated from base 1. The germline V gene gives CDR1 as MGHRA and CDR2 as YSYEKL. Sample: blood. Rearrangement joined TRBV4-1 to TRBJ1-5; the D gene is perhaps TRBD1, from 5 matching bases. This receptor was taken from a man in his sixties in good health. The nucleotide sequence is TGCGCCAGCAGCCAGGGGGAGGGGAACAGGCAGCCCCAGCATTTT. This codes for CASSQGEGNRQPQHF.